This record covers a single T cell receptor (beta chain). Antigen: not known. This entry comes from a study of monozygotic twins with inflammatory bowel disease. Germline assignment: CDR1 MNHNS and CDR2 SASEGT. The CDR3 is 16 amino acids. The template was total RNA from whole blood, with no T cell sorting. Molecular identifiers with 6-nucleotide sample barcodes were added during cDNA synthesis via template switching. With the 5' RACE reads reprocessed, TCRdb shows one record per CDR3 protein and no DNA. The listing contains some 170,000 distinct CDR3 sequences. Study-wide results and limits: IBD patients, compared with healthy twins, shared fewer clonotypes with others (especially with disease activity).

Sequences were obtained from blood. This clonotype was obtained from a human donor with ulcerative colitis or Crohn's disease, or a healthy co-twin of an affected twin (not recorded which). The chain couples TRBV6-1 to TRBJ1-2; TCRdb picks TRBD1, but there is no DNA to check that call. CDR3 in amino acids: CASTTGTGISYYGYTF.